One and the same sample provided the 26 T cell receptor beta chains below, sequenced in a study of regulatory dendritic cells for organ transplantation. TCRdb's copy holds only in-frame clones and misses some; the assay was immunoSEQ multiplex PCR. This sample has about 20,000 clones, with approximately 83% found just once. These receptors' antigens are unknown. Allogeneic regulatory or mature dendritic cells were co-cultured for 5 days with CFSE-labeled sorted T cells at 1:10. The sequenced sample was naive CD4+ T cells from blood cultured with regulatory dendritic cells. Subset given: CD45RA+ naive T cells. The receptors shown here come from a human donor in good health.

J is TRBJ1-1 and V is TRBV28, with D hard to call. This CDR3 has 15 amino acids. Germline CDR1 is MDHEN and CDR2 is SYDVKM. Trimming cost V 4 bases and J 0 bases, with 12 bases left between them. The CDR3 loop is CASSSGDGLNTEAFF. The CDR3 nucleotides are TGTGCCAGCAGTTCAGGAGACGGATTGAACACTGAAGCTTTCTTT.

The V gene is TRBV14, the J gene TRBJ2-5, with a tentative D call TRBD2 (6 bases). Trimming left V 4 bases short and J 5 bases short, with 20 bases between. Germline V gene data show CDR1 as SGHDN and CDR2 as FVKESK. The CDR3 contains 16 residues. CDR3 protein: CASSLGILAGGETQYF. The CDR3 DNA is TGTGCCAGCAGCCTCGGGATCTTAGCAGGAGGGGAGACCCAGTACTTC.

The chain recombines TRBV5-1 with TRBJ2-1; D gene ambiguous. V dropped 0 bases and J dropped 5 bases, with 6 bases sitting between them. Germline V gene data show CDR1 as SGHRS and CDR2 as YFSETQ. This CDR3 has 13 residues. This CDR3 reads CASSLALDNEQFF. The CDR3 DNA reads TGCGCCAGCAGCTTGGCCCTAGACAATGAGCAGTTCTTC.

The rearrangement links TRBV29-1 to TRBJ1-2, with unresolved D. Germline assignment: CDR1 SQVTM and CDR2 ANQGSEA. V was shortened by 7 bases and J by 0 bases, with 12 bases between the two germline ends. The CDR3 is 13 residues long. CDR3 protein: CSALQPTNYGYTF. CDR3 in DNA: TGCAGCGCCCTACAGCCTACTAACTATGGCTACACCTTC.

The chain couples TRBV7-9 to TRBJ1-1; D is possibly TRBD1 (6 bases). The germline V and J ends were trimmed by 2 bases and 1 base, with 8 bases remaining between them. The CDR3 spans 14 residues. The germline V gene encodes CDR1 SEHNR and CDR2 FQNEAQ (reference sequence). The CDR3 nucleotides read TGTGCCAGCAGCTTACTGGGACAGAACACTGAAGCTTTCTTT. Protein: CASSLLGQNTEAFF.

This chain joins TRBV5-4 and TRBJ2-5; no clear D gene. This CDR3 is 17 amino acids long. Germline CDR1 and CDR2: SGHNT and YYREEE (reference sequence). Between the trimmed V and J ends, which lost 4 bases and 2 bases, there was a span of 21 bases. The CDR3, as DNA: TGTGCCAGCAGCATCGCTCTTGGGTCGCATCGACAAGAGACCCAGTACTTC. Its protein product is CASSIALGSHRQETQYF. The full variable domain, rest sourced from reference TRBV5-4 and TRBJ2-5, is ETGVTQSPTHLIKTRGQQVTLRCSSQSGHNTVSWYQQALGQGPQFIFQYYREEENGRGNFPPRFSGLQFPNYSSELNVNALELDDSALYLCASSIALGSHRQETQYFGPGTRLLVL.

The chain joins TRBV15 to TRBJ1-6; no clear D. V lost 0 bases and J 11 bases, leaving 8 bases between the germline ends. From germline, CDR1 is LNHNV and CDR2 YYDKDF (reference sequence). The length of the CDR3 is 13 residues. The CDR3 reads CATSREISPPLHF. CDR3 nucleotides: TGTGCCACCAGCAGAGAGATCAGTCCACCCCTCCACTTT. Using reference TRBV15 and TRBJ1-6 for the parts outside the CDR3, the full variable domain is DAMVIQNPRYQVTQFGKPVTLSCSQTLNHNVMYWYQQKSSQAPKLLFHYYDKDFNNEADTPDNFQSRRPNTSFCFLDIRSPGLGDTAMYLCATSREISPPLHFGNGTRLTVT.

This clone occurred a few times. V and J are TRBV29-1 and TRBJ1-2; 7 positions agree with TRBD1. This CDR3 has 15 residues. Germline V gives CDR1 SQVTM, CDR2 ANQGSEA. After removal of 6 bases from V and 4 bases from J, the junction contained 14 bases not matched to a gene. CDR3 protein: CSVYRGGLEAYGYTF. The CDR3 DNA is TGCAGCGTATACAGGGGAGGCCTCGAAGCCTATGGCTACACCTTC.

This clone was counted a single time. V is TRBV29-1 and J is TRBJ2-1; 12 nucleotides match TRBD1. There are 13 residues in the CDR3. V lost 7 bases and J lost 6; bases outside the gene matches: 4. Germline V lookup: CDR1 SQVTM, CDR2 ANQGSEA. This chain's CDR3 is CSDGTGGFNEQFF. In DNA form, the CDR3 reads TGCAGCGACGGGACAGGGGGCTTCAATGAGCAGTTCTTC.

V is TRBV2 and J is TRBJ2-3; D not resolved. The V gene lost 7 bases and the J gene lost 2 bases, with 16 bases spanning the gap. CDR1 is SNHLY and CDR2 is FYNNEI in the germline V gene. The CDR3 has 15 residues. DNA for the CDR3: TGTGCCAGCATCGGAACGGGCGCGTTCACAGATACGCAGTATTTT. Protein sequence: CASIGTGAFTDTQYF.

The rearrangement joins TRBV6-5 to TRBJ2-1, with 9 bases that match TRBD1. Germline trimming cut 6 bases from V and 8 bases from J; bases unmatched to any gene: 2. The CDR3 consists of 12 residues. Germline CDR1 and CDR2: MNHEY and SVGAGI. CDR3 loop: CASSRDRDEQFF. The CDR3 DNA sequence: TGTGCCAGCAGCAGGGACAGGGATGAGCAGTTCTTC.

The V gene is TRBV19, the J gene TRBJ2-1; possibly TRBD1 or TRBD2 for D (7 bases each). CDR3 length equals 16 residues. The V end was cut by 8 bases, the J end by 5 bases, with 22 bases between. Germline V lookup: CDR1 LNHDA, CDR2 SQIVND (reference sequence). In DNA, the CDR3 is TGTGCCAGTGGGACTATTGAGGGGGCGGGCCACAATGAGCAGTTCTTC. It codes for CASGTIEGAGHNEQFF.

Only one count was recorded for this clone. The chain couples TRBV4-2 to TRBJ2-1; TRBD2 agrees at 8 bases. Trimming took 0 bases from V and 8 from J; bases not matched to a gene: 12. The CDR3 has 17 residues. Per the germline V gene, CDR1 is LGHNA and CDR2 is YNFKEQ. The chain's CDR3 is CASSQEFFSGNVDEQFF. The CDR3 DNA reads TGTGCCAGCAGCCAAGAGTTTTTTAGCGGGAACGTCGATGAGCAGTTCTTC.

CDR3 nucleotides: TGTGCCAGCAGTTTTCCGAGGTACCCCTACGAGCAGTACTTC. Translated, it gives CASSFPRYPYEQYF. The chain joins TRBV28 to TRBJ2-7, with D uncertain. In germline, CDR1 is MDHEN, CDR2 SYDVKM. The CDR3 consists of 14 residues. V gave up 3 bases and J gave up 2 bases, with 11 bases separating them. The whole variable domain, filled in from reference TRBV28 and TRBJ2-7, reads DVKVTQSSRYLVKRTGEKVFLECVQDMDHENMFWYRQDPGLGLRLIYFSYDVKMKEKGDIPEGYSVSREKKERFSLILESASTNQTSMYLCASSFPRYPYEQYFGPGTRLTVT.

This rearrangement joins TRBV30 to TRBJ1-2; D possibly corresponds to TRBD1 (5 bases). CDR1 is GTSNPN, CDR2 SVGIG, per germline (reference sequence). The CDR3 loop spans 12 amino acids. V was pared by 5 bases and J by 1 base, with 8 bases between. CDR3: CAWQTVNYGYTF. The CDR3 coding sequence is TGTGCCTGGCAGACAGTTAACTATGGCTACACCTTC.

The chain employs TRBV6-5 and TRBJ1-5, with D tentatively TRBD1 (5 bases). The CDR3 extends over 13 amino acids. V was cut by 4 bases and J by 5 bases, with 9 bases left in between. Germline loops: CDR1 MNHEY, CDR2 SVGAGI. DNA for the CDR3: TGTGCCAGCAGTTTTCAGGGTGATCAGCCCCAGCATTTT. Protein sequence: CASSFQGDQPQHF.

The chain couples TRBV12-5 to TRBJ2-1; 7 nucleotides align to TRBD1. Trimming took 1 base from V and 8 from J; bases not matched to a gene: 5. CDR3 length: 14 residues. Germline CDR1 reads LGHNT; CDR2 reads FRNRAP. The chain's CDR3 is CASGLGGQRDEQFF. The CDR3 DNA follows: TGTGCTAGTGGTTTGGGGGGACAGAGGGATGAGCAGTTCTTC.

This chain connects TRBV2 to TRBJ1-5; the D gene is possibly TRBD1 (6 bases). The CDR3 runs 13 residues. V was trimmed by 3 bases and J by 5 bases, leaving 8 bases between them. CDR1 is SNHLY, CDR2 FYNNEI, per germline. The CDR3 reads CASSENRDQPQHF. As DNA, the CDR3 is TGTGCCAGCAGTGAGAACAGGGATCAGCCCCAGCATTTT.

The chain carries TRBV4-2 and TRBJ2-7; D unclear. Per the germline V gene, CDR1 is LGHNA and CDR2 is YNFKEQ. Trimming cost V 1 base and J 2 bases, with 9 bases left between them. This CDR3 has 14 amino acids. The CDR3 DNA is TGTGCCAGCAGCCAAGGCAGATTCCCCTACGAGCAGTACTTC. Translation gives CASSQGRFPYEQYF.

The V and J genes are TRBV5-6 and TRBJ1-2; perhaps TRBD1 as D (5 bases). Germline assignment: CDR1 SGHDT and CDR2 YYEEEE. Trimming cost V 4 bases and J 3 bases, with 10 bases left between them. The CDR3 length is 13 residues. CDR3 in amino acids: CASSTTDHYGYTF. CDR3 coding DNA: TGTGCCAGCAGCACGACAGACCACTATGGCTACACCTTC.

V and J are TRBV6-5 and TRBJ1-1; no clear D gene. V was clipped by 0 bases and J by 1 base, with 12 bases between them. CDR3 size: 16 residues. The V gene's germline CDR1 is MNHEY and CDR2 SVGAGI. This CDR3 reads CASSYSTPLPNTEAFF. CDR3 bases: TGTGCCAGCAGTTACTCGACACCCTTACCGAACACTGAAGCTTTCTTT.

The chain joins TRBV7-2 to TRBJ2-7; 16 bases fit TRBD2. CDR1 is SGHTA and CDR2 is FQGNSA in the germline V gene. The CDR3 is 19 residues long. V trimming: 5 bases; J trimming: 0 bases; junction bases outside the gene matches: 10. The CDR3 protein is CASSRHTGTSGRVSYEQYF. DNA of the CDR3: TGTGCCAGCAGCCGACATACCGGGACTAGCGGGAGGGTCTCCTACGAGCAGTACTTC.

This chain joins TRBV18 and TRBJ1-1; D call uncertain. CDR3 size: 15 residues. Trimming pared 4 bases from V and 1 base from J, leaving 13 bases between. The germline V gene encodes CDR1 KGHSH and CDR2 LQKENI. The CDR3 region has the DNA TGTGCCAGCTCACTAGGAAGGCAGTCGAACACTGAAGCTTTCTTT. It specifies CASSLGRQSNTEAFF.

The chain couples TRBV15 to TRBJ1-1; D possibly corresponds to TRBD1 (5 bases). The CDR3 loop spans 14 amino acids. V lost 0 bases, J lost 7 bases, and 12 bases lay in between. Germline CDR1 LNHNV, CDR2 YYDKDF (reference sequence). The CDR3 region is CATSRDWSGGEAFF. The CDR3 nucleotides read TGTGCCACCAGCAGAGATTGGTCGGGGGGTGAAGCTTTCTTT.

The V gene is TRBV30, the J gene TRBJ1-5, with a weak D call TRBD1 (6 bases). The V end lost 5 bases, the J end lost 7 bases, and 15 bases lay between the germline ends. Germline CDR1 reads GTSNPN; CDR2 reads SVGIG (reference sequence). This CDR3 has 13 amino acids. The CDR3 coding sequence is TGTGCCTGGGGGGCCAGGGGAGACCAGCCCCAGCATTTT. Amino acid sequence: CAWGARGDQPQHF.

The chain uses TRBV28 and TRBJ2-7; 10 nucleotides agree with TRBD2. V was pared by 8 bases and J by 2 bases, with 9 bases of the junction left unmatched. Germline V gives CDR1 MDHEN, CDR2 SYDVKM. CDR3 size: 15 residues. The DNA for the CDR3 is TGTGCCAGCTTTGAAGCGGGAGGGCCGACCTACGAGCAGTACTTC. Its translation: CASFEAGGPTYEQYF.